This record concerns one T cell receptor beta chain sequence. Its antigen is still unknown. cDNA was made in eight separate reactions per sample. TCRdb re-analyzed the 5' RACE reads; it lists each CDR3 protein once, without DNA. The sample shows over 350,000 distinct CDR3 sequences, and 2.6% sits with its ten largest clones. This specimen comes from a study of monozygotic twins with inflammatory bowel disease. Study-wide results and limits: IBD patients had lower TCRbeta diversity (inverse Simpson) than healthy co-twins.

Sequencing input: blood. The sequence was collected from a human donor with ulcerative colitis or Crohn's disease, or a healthy co-twin of an affected twin (not recorded which).

CDR3 residues: CASSLRNQGAWTGELFF. The V gene is TRBV27, the J gene TRBJ2-2; TCRdb picks TRBD1, but there is no DNA to check that call. CDR1 is MNHEY, CDR2 SMNVEV, per germline (reference sequence). The CDR3 covers 17 residues.